This TCR beta chain was captured in a study of tumor-infiltrating lymphocytes in primary liver carcinoma. V was shortened by 6 bases and J by 14 bases, with 23 bases between the two germline ends. The CDR3 spans 15 residues. Germline loops: CDR1 MNHEY, CDR2 SVGAGI. It was from roughly 20-30 mg of unsorted bulk tissue that RNA and DNA were co-extracted. TCR beta cDNA came from roughly 0.45 ug total RNA, primed with a constant-region primer. For TCR beta, libraries were produced by three nested multiplex PCR rounds using slightly modified ARM-PCR. TRBV1-TRBV30 forward primers paired with a C-beta reverse primer were used in the first two PCR rounds, which ran approximately 10 cycles each. TCRdb re-analysed the multiplex PCR reads in MiXCR, keeping a single row per CDR3 protein. Among 95,000 to 150,000 distinct CDR3 sequences, around 70% were seen once, and the ten largest hold 8.1%.

What was sequenced was tumor-adjacent normal liver tissue. The source is a woman aged 55-70 years with primary liver carcinoma and hepatitis B virus infection. The chain recombines TRBV6-5 with TRBJ1-6; TRBD1 might be the D (5 bases). For the CDR3, the DNA is TGTGCCAGCAGATCCCACAGGACGCCCCACTCATCCCTCCACTTT. This codes for CASRSHRTPHSSLHF.